A selection of T cell receptor beta chains follows, all from one sample in a study of sequential checkpoint blockade in melanoma. Using immunoSEQ multiplex PCR, the repertoire was profiled, and TCRdb retains in-frame clones only, with some absent. Among 15,000 to 20,000 clones listed, over 65% were seen once. Here the sequenced sample was tumor tissue (inferred from file names), taken from a patient given nivolumab and ipilimumab in sequence. Source of these receptors: a human donor with melanoma. Both conserved end residues are part of each CDR3. Each record gives: J gene, clone size, V gene, D gene, CDR3 protein, CDR3 DNA. The D gene is left open where the match is weak. Some rows mark clone size as missing; the rest say once, few, many or name a class of expanded clone.

J gene: TRBJ2-5; clone size: NA; V gene: TRBV30; D gene: TRBD2; CDR3 protein: CACGPNGGAMETQYF; CDR3 DNA: TGTGCCTGCGGGCCTAACGGGGGGGCCATGGAGACCCAGTACTTC
J gene: TRBJ1-5; clone size: NA; V gene: TRBV19; D gene: NA; CDR3 protein: CASSTRQVGLYSNQPQHF; CDR3 DNA: TGTGCCAGTAGTACGCGACAAGTCGGTCTTTATAGCAATCAGCCCCAGCATTTT
J gene: TRBJ1-5; clone size: NA; V gene: TRBV6-8; D gene: NA; CDR3 protein: CASSYGIGAHQPQHF; CDR3 DNA: TGTGCCAGCAGTTACGGGATCGGGGCTCATCAGCCCCAGCATTTT
J gene: TRBJ1-4; clone size: NA; V gene: TRBV5-1; D gene: TRBD1; CDR3 protein: CASSWVPATDRGRPNEKLFF; CDR3 DNA: TGCGCCAGCAGTTGGGTGCCGGCTACGGACAGGGGCCGCCCTAATGAAAAACTGTTTTTT
J gene: TRBJ1-1; clone size: NA; V gene: TRBV19; D gene: NA; CDR3 protein: CANSQVDSTEAFF; CDR3 DNA: TGTGCCAATTCCCAGGTCGACAGCACTGAAGCTTTCTTT
J gene: TRBJ2-1; clone size: NA; V gene: TRBV12-5; D gene: NA; CDR3 protein: CASKRQDEQFF; CDR3 DNA: TGTGCCAGCAAGAGGCAGGATGAGCAGTTCTTC
J gene: TRBJ1-6; clone size: NA; V gene: TRBV6-4; D gene: NA; CDR3 protein: CASSLGNSPLHF; CDR3 DNA: TGTGCCAGCTCACTGGGAAATTCACCCCTCCACTTT
J gene: TRBJ2-3; clone size: NA; V gene: TRBV14; D gene: NA; CDR3 protein: CASSQVSTDTQYF; CDR3 DNA: TGTGCCAGCAGCCAAGTAAGCACAGATACGCAGTATTTT
J gene: TRBJ1-5; clone size: few; V gene: TRBV30; D gene: NA; CDR3 protein: CAWSVGRPQPQHF; CDR3 DNA: TGTGCCTGGAGTGTAGGGAGGCCCCAACCCCAGCATTTT
J gene: TRBJ1-1; clone size: NA; V gene: TRBV18; D gene: NA; CDR3 protein: CASSPPTGRNTEAFF; CDR3 DNA: TGTGCCAGCTCACCCCCGACAGGCAGAAACACTGAAGCTTTCTTT
J gene: TRBJ2-1; clone size: NA; V gene: TRBV18; D gene: NA; CDR3 protein: CASSPSGNEQFF; CDR3 DNA: TGTGCCAGCTCACCGTCCGGGAATGAGCAGTTCTTC
J gene: TRBJ2-5; clone size: NA; V gene: TRBV19; D gene: NA; CDR3 protein: CASSILETQYF; CDR3 DNA: TGTGCCAGTAGTATTTTGGAGACCCAGTACTTC
J gene: TRBJ1-1; clone size: NA; V gene: TRBV29-1; D gene: TRBD1; CDR3 protein: CSVSGQGYTEAFF; CDR3 DNA: TGCAGCGTCAGCGGACAGGGGTACACTGAAGCTTTCTTT
J gene: TRBJ2-7; clone size: NA; V gene: TRBV30; D gene: TRBD1; CDR3 protein: CAWSGQGAFYEQYF; CDR3 DNA: TGTGCCTGGAGTGGACAGGGGGCTTTTTACGAGCAGTACTTC
J gene: TRBJ1-1; clone size: NA; V gene: TRBV30; D gene: TRBD1; CDR3 protein: CAWSGLDRGNTEAFF; CDR3 DNA: TGTGCCTGGAGTGGCCTGGACAGGGGGAACACTGAAGCTTTCTTT